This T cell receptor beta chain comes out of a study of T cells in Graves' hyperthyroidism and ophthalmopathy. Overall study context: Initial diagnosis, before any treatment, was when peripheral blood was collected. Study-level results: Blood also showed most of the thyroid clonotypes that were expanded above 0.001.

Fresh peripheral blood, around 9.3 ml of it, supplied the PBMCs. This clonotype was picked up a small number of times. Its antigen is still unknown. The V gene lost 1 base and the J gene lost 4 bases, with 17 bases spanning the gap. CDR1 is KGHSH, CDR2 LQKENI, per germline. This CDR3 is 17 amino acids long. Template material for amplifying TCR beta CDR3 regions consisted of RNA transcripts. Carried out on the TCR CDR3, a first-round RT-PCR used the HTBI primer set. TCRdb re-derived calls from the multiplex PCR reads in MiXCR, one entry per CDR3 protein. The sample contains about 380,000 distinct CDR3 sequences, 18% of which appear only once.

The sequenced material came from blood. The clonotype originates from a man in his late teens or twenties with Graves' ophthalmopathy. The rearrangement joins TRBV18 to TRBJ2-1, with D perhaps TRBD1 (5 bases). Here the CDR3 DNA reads TGTGCCAGCTCACCACGGGGCCCTGACAGCAGTTACAATGAGCAGTTCTTC. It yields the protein CASSPRGPDSSYNEQFF.